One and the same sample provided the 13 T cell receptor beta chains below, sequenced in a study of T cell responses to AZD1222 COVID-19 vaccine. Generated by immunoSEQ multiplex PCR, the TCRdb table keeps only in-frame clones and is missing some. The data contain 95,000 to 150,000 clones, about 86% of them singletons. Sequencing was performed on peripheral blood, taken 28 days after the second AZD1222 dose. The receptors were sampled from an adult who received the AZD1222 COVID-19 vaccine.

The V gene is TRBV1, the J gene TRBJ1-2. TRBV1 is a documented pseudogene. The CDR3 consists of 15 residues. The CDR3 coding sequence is TGCACCAGCAGCCAAGTTAGAGGGAGGCACTATGGCTACACCTTC. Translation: CTSSQVRGRHYGYTF.

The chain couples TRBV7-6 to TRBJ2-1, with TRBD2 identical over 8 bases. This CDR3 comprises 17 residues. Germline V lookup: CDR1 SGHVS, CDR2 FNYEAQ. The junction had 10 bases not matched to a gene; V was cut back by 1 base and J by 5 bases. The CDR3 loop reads CASSLGLAGAANNEQFF. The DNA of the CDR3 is TGTGCCAGCAGCTTAGGCCTAGCGGGCGCAGCGAACAATGAGCAGTTCTTC.

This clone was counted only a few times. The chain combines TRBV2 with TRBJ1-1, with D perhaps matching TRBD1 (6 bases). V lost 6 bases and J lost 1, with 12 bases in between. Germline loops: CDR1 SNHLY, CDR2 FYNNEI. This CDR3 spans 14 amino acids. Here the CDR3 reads CASRPRGWNTEAFF. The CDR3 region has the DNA TGTGCCAGCAGGCCCAGGGGTTGGAACACTGAAGCTTTCTTT. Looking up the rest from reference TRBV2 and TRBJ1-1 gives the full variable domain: EPEVTQTPSHQVTQMGQEVILRCVPISNHLYFYWYRQILGQKVEFLVSFYNNEISEKSEIFDDQFSVERPDGSNFTLKIRSTKLEDSAMYFCASRPRGWNTEAFFGQGTRLTVV.

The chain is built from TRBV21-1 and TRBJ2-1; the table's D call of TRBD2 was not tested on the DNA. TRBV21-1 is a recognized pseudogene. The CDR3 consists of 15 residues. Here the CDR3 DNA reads TGTGCCAGCAGCCACCGGGACTGCATCTACAATGAGCAGTTCTTC. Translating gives CASSHRDCIYNEQFF.

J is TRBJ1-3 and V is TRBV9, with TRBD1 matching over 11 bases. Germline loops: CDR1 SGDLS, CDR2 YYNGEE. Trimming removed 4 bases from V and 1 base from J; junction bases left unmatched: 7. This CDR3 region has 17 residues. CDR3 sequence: CASSPRTGGASGNTIYF. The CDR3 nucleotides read TGTGCCAGCAGCCCCCGGACAGGGGGCGCTTCTGGAAACACCATATATTTT.

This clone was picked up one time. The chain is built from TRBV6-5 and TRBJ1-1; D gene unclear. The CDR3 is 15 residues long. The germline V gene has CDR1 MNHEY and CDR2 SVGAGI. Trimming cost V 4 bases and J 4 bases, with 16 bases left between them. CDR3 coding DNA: TGTGCCAGCAGTTCCTTCGGCCCGCCCCGCACTGAAGCTTTCTTT. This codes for CASSSFGPPRTEAFF.

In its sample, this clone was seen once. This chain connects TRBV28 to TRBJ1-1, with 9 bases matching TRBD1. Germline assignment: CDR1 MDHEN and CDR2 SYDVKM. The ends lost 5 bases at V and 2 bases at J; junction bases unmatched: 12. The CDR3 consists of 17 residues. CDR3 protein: CASSTGGGILTNTEAFF. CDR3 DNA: TGTGCCAGCAGTACAGGGGGCGGCATACTCACAAACACTGAAGCTTTCTTT.

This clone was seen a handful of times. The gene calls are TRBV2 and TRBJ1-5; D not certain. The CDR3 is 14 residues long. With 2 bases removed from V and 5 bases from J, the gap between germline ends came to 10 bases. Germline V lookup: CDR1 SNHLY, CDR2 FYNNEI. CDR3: CASSEYTVYQPQHF. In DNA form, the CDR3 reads TGTGCCAGCAGTGAATACACGGTTTATCAGCCCCAGCATTTT.

CDR3 nucleotides: TGTGCCAGCAGCCAAGGTGGGGGTGGCTACACCTTC. Amino acid sequence: CASSQGGGGYTF. The chain links TRBV14 to TRBJ1-2, with TRBD1 as a possible D gene (5 bases). Germline V lookup: CDR1 SGHDN, CDR2 FVKESK. The V end lost 1 base, the J end lost 7 bases, and 7 bases lay between the germline ends. The CDR3 has 12 amino acids.

The CDR3 DNA reads as TGTGCCAGCAGCTTAGATCTCGGCAGTAACTATGGCTACACCTTC. Encoded protein: CASSLDLGSNYGYTF. The gene calls are TRBV11-2 and TRBJ1-2; D is unclear. The V end lost 0 bases, the J end lost 1 base, and 9 bases lay between the germline ends. The CDR3 contains 15 residues. Germline CDR1 is SGHAT and CDR2 is FQNNGV. Full variable domain (outside the CDR3, taken from reference TRBV11-2 and TRBJ1-2): EAGVAQSPRYKIIEKRQSVAFWCNPISGHATLYWYQQILGQGPKLLIQFQNNGVVDDSQLPKDRFSAERLKGVDSTLKIQPAKLEDSAVYLCASSLDLGSNYGYTFGSGTRLTVV.

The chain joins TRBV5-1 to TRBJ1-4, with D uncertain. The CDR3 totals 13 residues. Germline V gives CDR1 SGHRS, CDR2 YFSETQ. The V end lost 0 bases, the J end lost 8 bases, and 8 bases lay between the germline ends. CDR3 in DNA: TGCGCCAGCAGCTTGGGTCTACAAGAAAAACTGTTTTTT. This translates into CASSLGLQEKLFF. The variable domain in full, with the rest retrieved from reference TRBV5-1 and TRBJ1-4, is KAGVTQTPRYLIKTRGQQVTLSCSPISGHRSVSWYQQTPGQGLQFLFEYFSETQRNKGNFPGRFSGRQFSNSRSEMNVSTLELGDSALYLCASSLGLQEKLFFGSGTQLSVL.

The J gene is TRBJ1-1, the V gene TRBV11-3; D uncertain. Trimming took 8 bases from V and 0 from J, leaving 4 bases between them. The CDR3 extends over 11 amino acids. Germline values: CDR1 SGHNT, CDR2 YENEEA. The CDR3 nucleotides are TGTGCCAGCCGGTTGAACACTGAAGCTTTCTTT. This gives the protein CASRLNTEAFF.

The DNA for the CDR3 is TGTGCCAGCATAATACAGGGGGCTCTAGGAGGAAACACCATATATTTT. Translated, it gives CASIIQGALGGNTIYF. V and J are TRBV2 and TRBJ1-3; 9 bases line up with TRBD1. After removal of 7 bases from V and 4 bases from J, the junction contained 11 bases not matched to a gene. The CDR3 contains 16 residues. Germline CDR1 and CDR2: SNHLY and FYNNEI.